One sample yielded the 5 T cell receptor beta chains listed below, sequenced in a study of long-term antiretroviral therapy in people with HIV. Assay version v3.0 of immunoSEQ was used, and it was run at survey level. This table comes from immunoSEQ multiplex PCR, and its TCRdb copy is limited to in-frame clones, with some not included. The table records tens of thousands of clones, around 78% of them present only once. Source: unsorted PBMCs, taken 3.1 years after starting antiretroviral therapy. The receptors shown here come from a woman in her forties or fifties with HIV.

The CDR3 DNA reads as TGCAGCGTTGAAGGGTCAAGCGGCAGCTCCTACAATGAGCAGTTCTTC. This translates into CSVEGSSGSSYNEQFF. The rearrangement links TRBV29-1 to TRBJ2-1; the D gene is possibly TRBD2 (5 bases). V dropped 1 base and J dropped 0 bases, with 13 bases sitting between them. The CDR3 runs to 16 residues. CDR1 SQVTM and CDR2 ANQGSEA come from the germline V gene.

The chain uses TRBV6-5 and TRBJ2-7; TRBD2 is a possible D gene (6 bases). Trimming pared 5 bases from V and 3 bases from J, leaving 14 bases between. From germline, CDR1 is MNHEY and CDR2 SVGAGI. The length of the CDR3 is 14 residues. For the CDR3, the DNA is TGTGCCAGCAGTGGCTTCCGGGAGAACTACGAGCAGTACTTC. Residues: CASSGFRENYEQYF.

A few counts support this clone. This chain links TRBV18 with TRBJ1-6, with 9 bases that match TRBD1. Trimming removed 2 bases from V and 8 bases from J; junction bases left unmatched: 1. In germline, CDR1 is KGHSH, CDR2 LQKENI. CDR3 length: 14 amino acids. This CDR3 is CASSPGQGYSPLHF. The CDR3 DNA is TGTGCCAGCTCACCAGGACAGGGGTATTCACCCCTCCACTTT. The variable domain in full, completed from reference TRBV18 and TRBJ1-6, reads NAGVMQNPRHLVRRRGQEARLRCSPMKGHSHVYWYRQLPEEGLKFMVYLQKENIIDESGMPKERFSAEFPKEGPSILRIQQVVRGDSAAYFCASSPGQGYSPLHFGNGTRLTVT.

The table lists this clone with a few counts. This rearrangement joins TRBV6-5 to TRBJ2-7; the match to TRBD1 covers 11 bases. V shed 5 bases and J 2 bases; nucleotides not matched to a gene: 2. The CDR3 loop spans 14 amino acids. Germline CDR1 MNHEY, CDR2 SVGAGI. CDR3 loop: CASSRDRGAYEQYV. The CDR3 nucleotides are TGTGCCAGCAGTAGGGACAGGGGGGCCTACGAGCAGTACGTC.

This clone was observed once. The chain uses TRBV7-2 and TRBJ1-2, with 8 bases fitting TRBD1. After removal of 1 base from V and 0 bases from J, the junction contained 7 bases not matched to a gene. The germline CDR1 and CDR2 sequences are SGHTA and FQGNSA. The length of the CDR3 is 17 residues. As DNA, the CDR3 is TGTGCCAGCAGCTTAGTTGCCAGGGGGCTTACTAACTATGGCTACACCTTC. Protein: CASSLVARGLTNYGYTF.